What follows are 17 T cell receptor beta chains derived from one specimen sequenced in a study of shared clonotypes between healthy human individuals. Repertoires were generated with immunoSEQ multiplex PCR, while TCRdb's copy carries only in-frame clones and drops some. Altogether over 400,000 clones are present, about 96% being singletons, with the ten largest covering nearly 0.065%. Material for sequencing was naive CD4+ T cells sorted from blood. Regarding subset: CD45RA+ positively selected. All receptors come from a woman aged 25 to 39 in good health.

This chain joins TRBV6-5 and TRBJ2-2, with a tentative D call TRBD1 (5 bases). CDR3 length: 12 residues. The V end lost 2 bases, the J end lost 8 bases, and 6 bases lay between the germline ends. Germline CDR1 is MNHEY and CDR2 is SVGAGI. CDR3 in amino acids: CASSYGAGELFF. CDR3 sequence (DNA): TGTGCCAGCAGTTACGGGGCAGGGGAGCTGTTTTTT.

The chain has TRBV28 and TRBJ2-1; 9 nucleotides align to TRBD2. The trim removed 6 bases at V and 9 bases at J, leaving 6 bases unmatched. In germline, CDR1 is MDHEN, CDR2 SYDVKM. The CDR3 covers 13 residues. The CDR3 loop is CASRRLAGVEQFF. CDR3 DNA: TGTGCCAGCAGAAGATTAGCGGGAGTTGAGCAGTTCTTC.

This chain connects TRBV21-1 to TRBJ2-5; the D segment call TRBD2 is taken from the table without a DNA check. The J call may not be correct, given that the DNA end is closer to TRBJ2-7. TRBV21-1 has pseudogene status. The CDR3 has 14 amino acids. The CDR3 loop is CASSKVERSYEQYF. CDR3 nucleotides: TGTGCCAGCAGCAAAGTCGAACGGTCCTACGAGCAGTACTTC.

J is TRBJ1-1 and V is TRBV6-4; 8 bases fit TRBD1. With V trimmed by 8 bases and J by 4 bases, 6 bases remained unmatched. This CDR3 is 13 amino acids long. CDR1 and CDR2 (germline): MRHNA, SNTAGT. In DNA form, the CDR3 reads TGTGCCAGCGCTCAACAGGGGGGCACTGAAGCTTTCTTT. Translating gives CASAQQGGTEAFF.

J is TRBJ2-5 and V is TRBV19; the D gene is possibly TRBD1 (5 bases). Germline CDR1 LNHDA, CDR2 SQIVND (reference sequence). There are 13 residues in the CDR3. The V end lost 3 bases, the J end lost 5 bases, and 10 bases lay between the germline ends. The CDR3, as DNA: TGTGCCAGTAGTATTAGGGGCAGGGAGACCCAGTACTTC. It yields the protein CASSIRGRETQYF.

CDR3 DNA: TGTGCCAGCAGTTTTTATGGGCAGGGCAATCAGCCCCAGCATTTT. As protein: CASSFYGQGNQPQHF. The chain employs TRBV28 and TRBJ1-5; D is unresolved. V lost 3 bases, J lost 2 bases, and 11 bases lay in between. The CDR3 sequence is 15 residues long. Germline V gene sequence: CDR1 MDHEN, CDR2 SYDVKM. Supplemented by reference TRBV28 and TRBJ1-5, the full variable domain reads DVKVTQSSRYLVKRTGEKVFLECVQDMDHENMFWYRQDPGLGLRLIYFSYDVKMKEKGDIPEGYSVSREKKERFSLILESASTNQTSMYLCASSFYGQGNQPQHFGDGTRLSIL.

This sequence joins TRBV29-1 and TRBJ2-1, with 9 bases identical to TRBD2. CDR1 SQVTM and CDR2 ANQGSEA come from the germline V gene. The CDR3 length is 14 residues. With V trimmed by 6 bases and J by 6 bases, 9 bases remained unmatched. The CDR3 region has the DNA TGCAGCGTCGCCCGCGGGAGGGCCGTCAATGAGCAGTTCTTC. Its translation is CSVARGRAVNEQFF.

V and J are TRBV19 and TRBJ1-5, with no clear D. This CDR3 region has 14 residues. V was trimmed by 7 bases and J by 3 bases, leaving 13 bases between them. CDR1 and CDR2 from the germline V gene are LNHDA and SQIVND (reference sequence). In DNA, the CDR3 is TGTGCCAGTACCATAGAGGGCTTCAATCAGCCCCAGCATTTT. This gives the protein CASTIEGFNQPQHF.

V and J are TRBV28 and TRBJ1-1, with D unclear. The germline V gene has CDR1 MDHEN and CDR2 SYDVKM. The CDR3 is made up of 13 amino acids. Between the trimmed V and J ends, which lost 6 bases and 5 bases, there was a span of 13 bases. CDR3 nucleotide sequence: TGTGCCAGCAGCCCCGGGTTATTAACTGAAGCTTTCTTT. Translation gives CASSPGLLTEAFF. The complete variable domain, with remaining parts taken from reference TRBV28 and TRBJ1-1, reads DVKVTQSSRYLVKRTGEKVFLECVQDMDHENMFWYRQDPGLGLRLIYFSYDVKMKEKGDIPEGYSVSREKKERFSLILESASTNQTSMYLCASSPGLLTEAFFGQGTRLTVV.

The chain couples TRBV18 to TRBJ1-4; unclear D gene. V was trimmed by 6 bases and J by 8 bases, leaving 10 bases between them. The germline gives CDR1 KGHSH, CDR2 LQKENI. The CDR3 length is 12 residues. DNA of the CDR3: TGTGCCAGCTCGTCCCTTTCAGAAAAACTGTTTTTT. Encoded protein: CASSSLSEKLFF.

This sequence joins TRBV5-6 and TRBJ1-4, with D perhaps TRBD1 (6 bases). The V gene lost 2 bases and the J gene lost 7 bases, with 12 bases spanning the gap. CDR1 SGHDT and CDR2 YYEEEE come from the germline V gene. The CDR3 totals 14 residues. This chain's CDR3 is CASSFPGGGEKLFF. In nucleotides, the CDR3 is TGTGCCAGCAGCTTCCCGGGAGGGGGTGAAAAACTGTTTTTT. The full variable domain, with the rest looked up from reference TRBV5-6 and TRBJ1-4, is DAGVTQSPTHLIKTRGQQVTLRCSPKSGHDTVSWYQQALGQGPQFIFQYYEEEERQRGNFPDRFSGHQFPNYSSELNVNALLLGDSALYLCASSFPGGGEKLFFGSGTQLSVL.

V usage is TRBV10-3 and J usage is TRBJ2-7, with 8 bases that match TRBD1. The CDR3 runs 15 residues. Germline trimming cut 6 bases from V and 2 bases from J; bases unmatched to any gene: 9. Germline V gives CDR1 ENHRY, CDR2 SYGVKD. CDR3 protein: CAISEGQGRTYEQYF. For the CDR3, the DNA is TGTGCCATCAGCGAAGGACAGGGTCGCACCTACGAGCAGTACTTC.

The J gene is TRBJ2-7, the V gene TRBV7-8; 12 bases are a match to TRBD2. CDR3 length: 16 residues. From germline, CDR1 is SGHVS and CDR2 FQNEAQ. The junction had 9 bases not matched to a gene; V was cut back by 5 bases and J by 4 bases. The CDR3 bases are TGTGCCAGCAGCACGGGGGGACTAGCGGGTGTATACGAGCAGTACTTC. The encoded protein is CASSTGGLAGVYEQYF.

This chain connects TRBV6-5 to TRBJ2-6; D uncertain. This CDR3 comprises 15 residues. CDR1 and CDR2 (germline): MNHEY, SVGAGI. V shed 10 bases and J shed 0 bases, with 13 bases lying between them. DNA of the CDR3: TGTGCCATCCGCCCTTTCAGCTCTGGGGCCAACGTCCTGACTTTC. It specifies CAIRPFSSGANVLTF.

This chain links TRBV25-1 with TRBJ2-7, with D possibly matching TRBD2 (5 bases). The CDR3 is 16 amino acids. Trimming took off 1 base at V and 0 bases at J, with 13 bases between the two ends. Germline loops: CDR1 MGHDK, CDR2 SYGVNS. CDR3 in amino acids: CASSELDSASSYEQYF. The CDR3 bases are TGTGCCAGCAGTGAATTGGATAGCGCGAGCTCCTACGAGCAGTACTTC.

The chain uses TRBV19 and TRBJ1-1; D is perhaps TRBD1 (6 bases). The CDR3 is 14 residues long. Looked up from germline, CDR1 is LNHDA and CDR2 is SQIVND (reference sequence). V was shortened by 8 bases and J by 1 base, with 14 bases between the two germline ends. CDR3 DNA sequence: TGTGCCAGTTCCTCACAGGGTTCGAACACTGAAGCTTTCTTT. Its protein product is CASSSQGSNTEAFF.

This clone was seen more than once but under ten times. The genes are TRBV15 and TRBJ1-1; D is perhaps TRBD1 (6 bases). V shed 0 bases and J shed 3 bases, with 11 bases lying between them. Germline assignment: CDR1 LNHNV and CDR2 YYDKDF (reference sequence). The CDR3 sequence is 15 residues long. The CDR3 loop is CATSRDRAGDTEAFF. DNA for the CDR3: TGTGCCACCAGCAGAGATAGGGCAGGGGACACTGAAGCTTTCTTT.